Below, 15 T cell receptor beta chains from the same sample are listed, as sequenced in a study of T cell repertoires in cytomegalovirus infection. TCRdb reanalysed the reads using MiXCR and keeps one entry per CDR3 protein. The sample shows 150,000 to 200,000 distinct CDR3 sequences, approximately 14% of them seen only once. The specimen was PBMCs. All receptors come from a human donor in good health (CMV status not recorded). Some clones in this sample may be carry-over from other donors' samples.

This clonotype appeared many times. The J gene is TRBJ1-5, the V gene TRBV28; TRBD1 might be the D (6 bases). The CDR3 runs to 15 residues. The germline CDR1 and CDR2 sequences are MDHEN and SYDVKM. The ends were cut back, 6 bases at V and 7 bases at J, with 19 bases in the middle. The CDR3 DNA reads as TGTGCCAGCAGCAAACAAGGGGGGAGGGCGCAGCCCCAGCATTTT. Encoded protein: CASSKQGGRAQPQHF.

A few counts support this clonotype. The rearrangement links TRBV11-2 to TRBJ2-7; D call uncertain. Germline V gene data show CDR1 as SGHAT and CDR2 as FQNNGV. The CDR3 is 15 amino acids. The V gene lost 0 bases and the J gene lost 2 bases, with 11 bases spanning the gap. CDR3 in DNA: TGTGCCAGCAGCTTAGAGGCGGTCCAGGCCTACGAGCAGTACTTC. Its protein product is CASSLEAVQAYEQYF. Looking up the rest from reference TRBV11-2 and TRBJ2-7 gives the full variable domain: EAGVAQSPRYKIIEKRQSVAFWCNPISGHATLYWYQQILGQGPKLLIQFQNNGVVDDSQLPKDRFSAERLKGVDSTLKIQPAKLEDSAVYLCASSLEAVQAYEQYFGPGTRLTVT.

This clonotype has at least ten counts. The chain uses TRBV14 and TRBJ1-1; D not resolved. CDR1 and CDR2 (germline): SGHDN, FVKESK. CDR3 length: 13 amino acids. V gave up 1 base and J gave up 5 bases, with 8 bases separating them. CDR3 coding DNA: TGTGCCAGCAGCCAAGGGAGGAGGACTGAAGCTTTCTTT. Residues: CASSQGRRTEAFF.

The chain links TRBV29-1 to TRBJ2-3; 13 bases agree with TRBD2. The ends lost 0 bases at V and 6 bases at J; junction bases unmatched: 3. The CDR3 is made up of 15 amino acids. CDR1 and CDR2 from the germline V gene are SQVTM and ANQGSEA. CDR3 loop: CSVEELAGGPDTQYF. In DNA, the CDR3 is TGCAGCGTTGAAGAACTAGCGGGAGGGCCGGATACGCAGTATTTT.

Written as DNA, the CDR3 is TGTGCCAGTAGTATAGGTAGCGGGAGCCACAATGAGCAGTTCTTC. Its protein is CASSIGSGSHNEQFF. The J gene is TRBJ2-1, the V gene TRBV19; 9 bases match TRBD2. With 1 base clipped from V and 5 bases from J, the junction kept 3 bases outside the gene matches. CDR3 length: 15 residues. Germline V lookup: CDR1 LNHDA, CDR2 SQIVND (reference sequence). Combining the CDR3 with reference TRBV19 and TRBJ2-1 gives the whole variable domain DGGITQSPKYLFRKEGQNVTLSCEQNLNHDAMYWYRQDPGQGLRLIYYSQIVNDFQKGDIAEGYSVSREKKESFPLTVTSAQKNPTAFYLCASSIGSGSHNEQFFGPGTRLTVL.

The chain has TRBV27 and TRBJ2-7; D unclear. The V end was cut by 0 bases, the J end by 2 bases, with 5 bases between. CDR3 length equals 13 residues. Germline loops: CDR1 MNHEY, CDR2 SMNVEV (reference sequence). As DNA, the CDR3 is TGTGCCAGCAGTTTATCGGACCCCTACGAGCAGTACTTC. This translates into CASSLSDPYEQYF.

The V gene is TRBV20-1, the J gene TRBJ1-1; tentative D call: TRBD1 (5 bases). The germline V gene encodes CDR1 DFQATT and CDR2 SNEGSKA (reference sequence). CDR3 size: 15 residues. V lost 6 bases and J lost 0, with 17 bases in between. CDR3 nucleotides: TGCAGTGCCCCGCCCGCCGGGGGATTGAACACTGAAGCTTTCTTT. Its protein product is CSAPPAGGLNTEAFF.

Ten or more counts support this clonotype. V usage is TRBV7-3 and J usage is TRBJ1-2; D is ambiguous. Between the trimmed V and J ends, which lost 5 bases and 5 bases, there was a span of 21 bases. The CDR3 spans 16 residues. The germline V gene encodes CDR1 SGHTA and CDR2 FQGTGA. CDR3: CASSPVGTAATYGYTF. The CDR3 DNA follows: TGTGCCAGCAGCCCAGTTGGAACAGCAGCTACGTATGGCTACACCTTC. Supplemented by reference TRBV7-3 and TRBJ1-2, the full variable domain reads GAGVSQTPSNKVTEKGKYVELRCDPISGHTALYWYRQSLGQGPEFLIYFQGTGAADDSGLPNDRFFAVRPEGSVSTLKIQRTERGDSAVYLCASSPVGTAATYGYTFGSGTRLTVV.

This clonotype showed up just a few times. The V call is TRBV4-2, the J call TRBJ2-3; 12 nucleotides line up with TRBD2. CDR1 is LGHNA, CDR2 YNFKEQ, per germline. J gave up 6 bases and V 3 bases, and 7 bases lay outside the gene matches. The CDR3 has 16 residues. DNA of the CDR3: TGTGCCAGCAGCCACACCGGGACTAGCGGGTTTGATACGCAGTATTTT. Protein product: CASSHTGTSGFDTQYF.

This clonotype has at least ten counts. The rearrangement links TRBV29-1 to TRBJ1-3; D remains ambiguous. Germline V gene data show CDR1 as SQVTM and CDR2 as ANQGSEA. Between the trimmed V and J ends, which lost 4 bases and 4 bases, there was a span of 14 bases. CDR3 length equals 14 residues. The CDR3 nucleotides are TGCAGCGTTGTCTTCTCGGCCTCGGGAAACACCATATATTTT. Amino acid sequence: CSVVFSASGNTIYF.

This clonotype came up many times. The chain uses TRBV14 and TRBJ2-2; D unresolved. V was clipped by 4 bases and J by 4 bases, with 7 bases between them. CDR3 length: 13 residues. CDR1 and CDR2 (germline): SGHDN, FVKESK. This chain's CDR3 is CASSRLLTGELFF. DNA of the CDR3: TGTGCCAGCAGCCGGCTTCTCACCGGGGAGCTGTTTTTT.

This clonotype was picked up many times. The chain joins TRBV7-8 to TRBJ2-7; possibly TRBD2 for D (5 bases). The germline gives CDR1 SGHVS, CDR2 FQNEAQ. The V end was cut by 1 base, the J end by 5 bases, with 12 bases between. The CDR3 extends over 14 amino acids. CDR3 sequence reads: CASSLESARDEQYF. The CDR3 DNA follows: TGTGCCAGCAGCTTAGAATCAGCGCGGGACGAGCAGTACTTC.

The rearrangement joins TRBV29-1 to TRBJ1-5, with D possibly matching TRBD1 (5 bases). Germline CDR1 and CDR2: SQVTM and ANQGSEA. The CDR3 is 16 amino acids. Trimming cost V 4 bases and J 4 bases, with 20 bases left between them. CDR3 residues: CSVVGSVGQGNQPQHF. CDR3 DNA: TGCAGCGTTGTCGGATCAGTTGGGCAGGGAAATCAGCCCCAGCATTTT. The whole variable domain, remainder taken from reference TRBV29-1 and TRBJ1-5, is SAVISQKPSRDICQRGTSLTIQCQVDSQVTMMFWYRQQPGQSLTLIATANQGSEATYESGFVIDKFPISRPNLTFSTLTVSNMSPEDSSIYLCSVVGSVGQGNQPQHFGDGTRLSIL.

This clonotype has a count of ten or more. The chain links TRBV28 to TRBJ1-5; a weak D match, TRBD1 (5 bases). The CDR3 consists of 17 residues. Germline CDR1 is MDHEN and CDR2 is SYDVKM. Trimming pared 6 bases from V and 5 bases from J, leaving 23 bases between. The CDR3 loop is CASRQGTQGSLYQPQHF. The CDR3 DNA sequence: TGTGCCAGCAGACAAGGGACCCAAGGGTCTTTATATCAGCCCCAGCATTTT.

This clonotype was recorded at least ten times. This chain uses TRBV6-2 or TRBV6-3 with TRBJ2-1; D remains ambiguous. The germline CDR1 and CDR2 sequences are MNHEY and SVGEGT. This CDR3 is built from 15 residues. V was pared by 6 bases and J by 5 bases, with 17 bases between. In DNA form, the CDR3 reads TGTGCCAGCAGGACCCCCCGCCAGAAAAACAATGAGCAGTTCTTC. The encoded protein is CASRTPRQKNNEQFF.